A single sample is the source of the 11 T cell receptor beta chains below, sequenced in a study of blood T cell repertoires in COVID-19. Sequenced by immunoSEQ multiplex PCR; TCRdb stores in-frame clones only, minus some. Of 180,000 or so clones listed, around 85% were seen once; the top ten hold approximately 1.3%. Sequenced sample: peripheral blood. The receptors originated from a man in his 60s who had recovered from COVID-19.

The chain carries TRBV23-1 and TRBJ1-2; TRBD1 aligns across 8 bases. TRBV23-1 is known as an ORF, though its function is uncertain. The CDR3 sequence is 13 residues long. Trimming removed 2 bases from V and 7 bases from J; junction bases left unmatched: 3. The chain's CDR3 is CASSQGQGGGYTF. For the CDR3, the DNA is TGCGCCAGCAGTCAAGGACAGGGAGGTGGCTACACCTTC.

V and J are TRBV13 and TRBJ1-3, with D unresolved. The CDR3 runs to 16 residues. Trimming shortened V by 6 bases and J by 1 base, and 16 bases separated the two germline ends. From germline, CDR1 is PRHDT and CDR2 FYEKMQ (reference sequence). The CDR3 DNA reads as TGTGCCAGCAGGTATAACCCGTCAGTTTCTGGAAACACCATATATTTT. It specifies CASRYNPSVSGNTIYF.

In DNA form, the CDR3 reads TGTGCCAGCAGCCAAAGACAGGGGATTGATACTGAAGCTTTCTTT. It codes for CASSQRQGIDTEAFF. The rearrangement links TRBV3-1 (or the pseudogene TRBV3-2) to TRBJ1-1; 8 bases fit TRBD1. The CDR3 is made up of 15 amino acids. The germline gives CDR1 LGHDT, CDR2 YNNKEL (reference sequence). Unmatched junction bases numbered 7, after V lost 2 bases and J lost 5 bases.

The rearrangement uses TRBV7-2 and TRBJ2-1; no firm D call. The CDR3 has 14 amino acids. Looked up from germline, CDR1 is SGHTA and CDR2 is FQGNSA. V was cut by 7 bases and J by 5 bases, with 15 bases left in between. CDR3 nucleotide sequence: TGTGCCAGCAATCTTGGGTTTGAGGACAATGAGCAGTTCTTC. It translates to CASNLGFEDNEQFF.

V gene TRBV18 combines with J gene TRBJ1-6, with 8 bases that match TRBD1. The germline V gene has CDR1 KGHSH and CDR2 LQKENI. Trimming removed 2 bases from V and 7 bases from J; junction bases left unmatched: 4. CDR3 length: 15 residues. The chain's CDR3 is CASSPGTGRNSPLHF. CDR3 DNA sequence: TGTGCCAGCTCACCAGGGACAGGCCGCAATTCACCCCTCCACTTT.

The rearrangement links TRBV24-1 to TRBJ1-5; weak D call: TRBD1 (6 bases). This CDR3 region has 14 residues. Germline assignment: CDR1 KGHDR and CDR2 SFDVKD. Trimming shortened V by 5 bases and J by 4 bases, and 11 bases separated the two germline ends. DNA for the CDR3: TGTGCCACCAGTGGGGACACCCATAATCAGCCCCAGCATTTT. It is translated as CATSGDTHNQPQHF.

The J gene is TRBJ2-1, the V gene TRBV3-1 (or the pseudogene TRBV3-2); TRBD2 matches at 10 bases. The CDR3 runs to 15 residues. Germline lookup yields CDR1 LGHDT and CDR2 YNNKEL (reference sequence). V was clipped by 4 bases and J by 5 bases; unmatched bases: 5. CDR3 amino acids: CASSPITSGDNEQFF. The CDR3 DNA sequence: TGTGCCAGCAGCCCAATCACTAGCGGGGACAATGAGCAGTTCTTC.

The chain couples TRBV20-1 to TRBJ1-5; 7 bases are a match to TRBD1. CDR1 and CDR2 from the germline V gene are DFQATT and SNEGSKA (reference sequence). Trimming cost V 3 bases and J 5 bases; bases outside gene matches: 10. The CDR3 loop spans 15 amino acids. The CDR3 DNA reads as TGCAGTGCTAGTACGGTGACAGGGTGGGATCAGCCCCAGCATTTT. Its protein product is CSASTVTGWDQPQHF.

This chain joins TRBV3-1 (or the pseudogene TRBV3-2) and TRBJ2-7, with D hard to call. Trimming left V 0 bases short and J 1 base short, with 7 bases between. The CDR3 totals 14 residues. CDR1 and CDR2 from the germline V gene are LGHDT and YNNKEL (reference sequence). The CDR3 protein is CASSQDRVSYEQYF. The CDR3 nucleotides are TGTGCCAGCAGCCAAGATCGAGTTTCCTACGAGCAGTACTTC.

The V and J genes are TRBV11-2 and TRBJ2-3; D is perhaps TRBD2 (6 bases). Germline V gene data show CDR1 as SGHAT and CDR2 as FQNNGV. V was pared by 5 bases and J by 0 bases, with 15 bases between. The CDR3 has 16 residues. The CDR3 DNA follows: TGTGCCAGCAGCATTCTGACGGGGACTAGCACAGATACGCAGTATTTT. This codes for CASSILTGTSTDTQYF.

V and J are TRBV14 and TRBJ2-5, with D tentatively TRBD1 (6 bases). V dropped 4 bases and J dropped 2 bases, with 14 bases sitting between them. This CDR3 is built from 15 residues. Germline V lookup: CDR1 SGHDN, CDR2 FVKESK. The CDR3 reads CASSRYPDSQETQYF. The CDR3 nucleotides read TGTGCCAGCAGCCGTTACCCGGACAGTCAAGAGACCCAGTACTTC.